This passage covers 24 T cell receptor beta chains from one sample sequenced in a study of identical twins. One entry per CDR3 protein results from TCRdb running MiXCR on the 5' RACE reads. The sample includes about 920,000 distinct CDR3 sequences, 9% to 15% of them seen just once. These data were also reused for a study on yellow fever vaccine responses in identical twins.

Sequencing input: PBMCs. The origin of the receptors is a woman aged 18-29 years in good health.

The gene calls are TRBV29-1 and TRBJ2-5; the D gene is possibly TRBD1 (5 bases). The V gene's germline CDR1 is SQVTM and CDR2 ANQGSEA. The CDR3 extends over 12 amino acids. V was trimmed by 8 bases and J by 5 bases, leaving 15 bases between them. The CDR3 loop is CSLTQGAETQYF. The CDR3 region has the DNA TGCAGCCTGACCCAGGGTGCGGAGACCCAGTACTTC.

This clonotype was observed a few times. This rearrangement joins TRBV4-1 to TRBJ2-3; maybe TRBD2 (5 bases). Trimming left V 1 base short and J 4 bases short, with 24 bases between. The CDR3 is 19 amino acids. The germline gives CDR1 MGHRA, CDR2 YSYEKL. Here the CDR3 reads CASSQGPRRLQRGPDTQYF. The CDR3 DNA is TGCGCCAGCAGCCAAGGGCCCCGGAGGCTTCAACGGGGTCCAGATACGCAGTATTTT.

At least ten counts were recorded for this clonotype. The J gene is TRBJ2-1, the V gene TRBV29-1, with D uncertain. Germline assignment: CDR1 SQVTM and CDR2 ANQGSEA. Deletions cut 1 base from V and 9 bases from J, with 13 bases between. The CDR3 spans 13 residues. This chain's CDR3 is CSVEGRVESEQFF. In nucleotides, the CDR3 is TGCAGCGTTGAAGGTCGAGTGGAGTCTGAGCAGTTCTTC.

The CDR3 DNA sequence: TGTGCCACCAGTGATTTGTACCTAGCGGGTAGTTTCCCTACTGAGCAGTTCTTC. Residues: CATSDLYLAGSFPTEQFF. The chain uses TRBV24-1 and TRBJ2-1, with 8 bases that match TRBD2. This CDR3 region has 18 residues. The J segment lost 9 bases and the V segment lost 0 bases, leaving 15 bases of the junction unmatched. Germline CDR1 and CDR2: KGHDR and SFDVKD.

This clonotype has more than one count but fewer than ten. The CDR3 nucleotides read TGTGCCAGCAGTTACTCTACCTTCTATGGCTACACCTTC. Protein product: CASSYSTFYGYTF. V and J are TRBV6-2 or TRBV6-3 and TRBJ1-2; no clear D. Trimming cost V 0 bases and J 4 bases, with 6 bases left between them. CDR1 and CDR2 (germline): MNHEY, SVGEGT. This CDR3 region has 13 residues.

This clonotype was seen more than once but under ten times. As DNA, the CDR3 is TGTGCCAGCAGTCCATCGGGGGGTCGCATTCGGAACACCGGGGAGCTGTTTTTT. Translation gives CASSPSGGRIRNTGELFF. The chain has TRBV12-3 or TRBV12-4 and TRBJ2-2, with TRBD2 matching over 7 bases. The CDR3 runs to 18 residues. J lost 1 base, V lost 5 bases, and 13 bases had no gene match.

This chain uses TRBV12-3 or TRBV12-4 with TRBJ2-2; D tentatively reads TRBD1 or TRBD2 (5 bases each). Trimming took 6 bases from V and 1 from J, leaving 12 bases between them. The CDR3 totals 15 residues. CDR3: CASRTGTMNTGELFF. DNA for the CDR3: TGTGCCAGCAGGACCGGGACCATGAACACCGGGGAGCTGTTTTTT.

The CDR3, as DNA: TGTGCCAGCAACCCCAGCGGGAGGGGGTCCAATGAGCAGTTCTTC. It is translated as CASNPSGRGSNEQFF. This rearrangement joins TRBV9 to TRBJ2-1; 10 bases fit TRBD2. The CDR3 extends over 15 amino acids. J lost 6 bases, V lost 6 bases, and 9 bases had no gene match. In germline, CDR1 is SGDLS, CDR2 YYNGEE.

This clonotype appeared a few times. CDR3 bases: TGTGCCAGCAGTGAAGCGCTAGGTAGGGGTTTGGAGACCCAGTACTTC. Its protein product is CASSEALGRGLETQYF. V usage is TRBV6-1 and J usage is TRBJ2-5; weak D call: TRBD1 (5 bases). The V end lost 0 bases, the J end lost 5 bases, and 16 bases lay between the germline ends. The CDR3 length is 16 residues. Looked up from germline, CDR1 is MNHNS and CDR2 is SASEGT.

The J gene is TRBJ2-1, the V gene TRBV18; 7 nucleotides align to TRBD2. Germline loops: CDR1 KGHSH, CDR2 LQKENI. The CDR3 runs to 13 residues. With V trimmed by 4 bases and J by 4 bases, 1 base remained unmatched. The CDR3 nucleotides are TGTGCCAGCTCACGGGACTATTACAATGAGCAGTTCTTC. It specifies CASSRDYYNEQFF.

This clonotype was detected only a few times. V and J are TRBV7-9 and TRBJ1-1; no clear D gene. The V end lost 5 bases, the J end lost 7 bases, and 17 bases lay between the germline ends. The CDR3 length is 14 residues. Germline V CDR1 and CDR2: SEHNR, FQNEAQ (reference sequence). The CDR3 DNA is TGTGCCAGCAGCGTTGACGTTTTGAGGAGTGAAGCTTTCTTT. Protein product: CASSVDVLRSEAFF.

In DNA form, the CDR3 reads TGTGCCAGCAGTGCCGGGCTAGCGGGAGTTCTTGATACGCAGTATTTT. This translates into CASSAGLAGVLDTQYF. The V gene is TRBV28, the J gene TRBJ2-3, with TRBD2 matching 10 bases. The junction had 11 bases not matched to a gene; V was cut back by 5 bases and J by 6 bases. Looked up from germline, CDR1 is MDHEN and CDR2 is SYDVKM. This CDR3 spans 16 amino acids.

This clonotype appeared many times. The rearrangement links TRBV5-1 to TRBJ2-1; D may be TRBD2 (6 bases). V was trimmed by 5 bases and J by 5 bases, leaving 23 bases between them. The CDR3 has 17 residues. From germline, CDR1 is SGHRS and CDR2 YFSETQ. CDR3 in DNA: TGCGCCAGCAGACGCGCGTATACCAGGAGGGTGAACAATGAGCAGTTCTTC. Translation gives CASRRAYTRRVNNEQFF.

The rearrangement links TRBV18 to TRBJ2-1; D is perhaps TRBD1 or TRBD2 (5 bases each). This CDR3 contains 15 residues. The V and J ends lost 1 base and 4 bases respectively, with 11 bases between them. Germline loops: CDR1 KGHSH, CDR2 LQKENI. In DNA, the CDR3 is TGTGCCAGCTCACCACGTACGGGACGGTACAATGAGCAGTTCTTC. Translated: CASSPRTGRYNEQFF.

The chain employs TRBV5-1 and TRBJ2-7; D is ambiguous. The CDR3 totals 14 residues. With 3 bases removed from V and 6 bases from J, the gap between germline ends came to 16 bases. Germline CDR1 and CDR2: SGHRS and YFSETQ. The CDR3: CASSSKTWSGEQYF. CDR3 DNA: TGCGCCAGCAGCTCTAAAACATGGTCGGGCGAGCAGTACTTC.

This clonotype was recorded at least ten times. The chain employs TRBV7-8 and TRBJ1-1; the D is unclear. Germline-derived CDR1 and CDR2 are SGHVS and FQNEAQ. Trimming took 3 bases from V and 1 from J, leaving 6 bases between them. This CDR3 comprises 13 residues. CDR3 nucleotides: TGTGCCAGCAGCTTTTACAGGAACACTGAAGCTTTCTTT. Translated: CASSFYRNTEAFF.

The genes are TRBV12-3 or TRBV12-4 and TRBJ1-1; D is perhaps TRBD1 (6 bases). Trimming took off 1 base at V and 4 bases at J, with 13 bases between the two ends. This CDR3 is built from 15 residues. The CDR3 bases are TGTGCCAGCAGTTTAGGTGGAGGGGGAGGCACTGAAGCTTTCTTT. Translation: CASSLGGGGGTEAFF.

The chain uses TRBV27 and TRBJ1-2; D is unresolved. Between the trimmed V and J ends, which lost 5 bases and 3 bases, there was a span of 10 bases. There are 13 residues in the CDR3. CDR1 is MNHEY and CDR2 is SMNVEV in the germline V gene (reference sequence). Here the CDR3 DNA reads TGTGCCAGCAGTCGTGGGGTATACTATGGCTACACCTTC. This gives the protein CASSRGVYYGYTF.

The chain has TRBV29-1 and TRBJ2-3; no definite D call. V was shortened by 1 base and J by 0 bases, with 2 bases between the two germline ends. The CDR3 has 12 amino acids. Germline V gene lookup returns CDR1 SQVTM and CDR2 ANQGSEA. The CDR3 here is CSVEGSTDTQYF. CDR3 in DNA: TGCAGCGTTGAAGGTAGCACAGATACGCAGTATTTT.

This clonotype was seen at least ten times. V is TRBV4-1 and J is TRBJ2-1; the D gene is possibly TRBD2 (6 bases). Trimming removed 4 bases from V and 3 bases from J, with 16 bases in between. This CDR3 spans 16 amino acids. Germline values: CDR1 MGHRA, CDR2 YSYEKL. In nucleotides, the CDR3 is TGCGCCAGCAGCCTCGTAGCGGACCCCCGCTACAATGAGCAGTTCTTC. It specifies CASSLVADPRYNEQFF.

The V call is TRBV7-9, the J call TRBJ2-3, with a tentative D call TRBD2 (5 bases). The CDR3 has 13 residues. Between the trimmed V and J ends, which lost 7 bases and 2 bases, there was a span of 10 bases. Germline V gene lookup returns CDR1 SEHNR and CDR2 FQNEAQ (reference sequence). Here the CDR3 reads CASKPGITDTQYF. Here the CDR3 DNA reads TGTGCCAGCAAGCCGGGGATCACAGATACGCAGTATTTT.

The table lists this clonotype with a few counts. CDR3: CASSLPTSGRCYEQFF. The CDR3 DNA reads TGTGCCAGCAGCCTACCGACTAGCGGGAGGTGCTATGAGCAGTTCTTC. The chain employs TRBV21-1 and TRBJ2-1; TRBD2 reflects the table's D call only, with no check against the DNA. TRBV21-1 is shown as a pseudogene. The CDR3 loop spans 16 amino acids.

V and J are TRBV12-3 or TRBV12-4 and TRBJ2-7; TRBD2 matches at 7 bases. There are 16 residues in the CDR3. With 5 bases clipped from V and 2 bases from J, the junction kept 12 bases outside the gene matches. CDR3 residues: CASSPLSSGATYEQYF. CDR3 bases: TGTGCCAGCAGTCCCCTTTCAAGCGGGGCCACCTACGAGCAGTACTTC.

The V and J genes are TRBV29-1 and TRBJ2-2, with 8 bases that match TRBD1. V shed 7 bases, J shed 4 bases, and the junction held 8 bases outside the gene matches. CDR3 length equals 14 residues. Germline V gene lookup returns CDR1 SQVTM and CDR2 ANQGSEA. CDR3 in amino acids: CSGRTGSSTGELFF. DNA of the CDR3: TGCAGCGGGCGGACAGGGAGTAGCACCGGGGAGCTGTTTTTT.